These T cell receptor beta chains were read from a single sample in a study of T cell responses to AZD1222 COVID-19 vaccine. Only in-frame clones appear in the TCRdb table, and some are missing; sequencing was by immunoSEQ multiplex PCR. The sample gives approximately 130,000 clones, roughly 92% of which show up once; about 1% is in the top ten. Material: peripheral blood, obtained on day 0 of AZD1222 vaccination. The receptor set was obtained from an adult in good health. Both conserved end residues are part of each CDR3. D genes are given only for firm matches. The size field is filled for only some rows; it gives once, few, many or a size class.

D gene: NA; clone size: NA; J gene: TRBJ2-7; V gene: TRBV29-1; CDR3 protein: CSAASRGEQYF; CDR3 DNA: TGCAGCGCTGCCTCAAGGGGCGAGCAGTACTTC
D gene: NA; clone size: NA; J gene: TRBJ2-1; V gene: TRBV9; CDR3 protein: CASSGPPNEQFF; CDR3 DNA: TGTGCCAGCAGCGGTCCTCCCAATGAGCAGTTCTTC
D gene: TRBD2; clone size: NA; J gene: TRBJ2-1; V gene: TRBV7-3; CDR3 protein: CASSLEAGGPYNEQFF; CDR3 DNA: TGTGCCAGCAGCTTAGAGGCGGGGGGGCCCTACAATGAGCAGTTCTTC
D gene: NA; clone size: NA; J gene: TRBJ1-5; V gene: TRBV21-1; CDR3 protein: CASSERGRIRLNQPQHF; CDR3 DNA: TGTGCCAGCAGCGAAAGGGGTCGAATAAGACTCAATCAGCCCCAGCATTTT
D gene: NA; clone size: NA; J gene: TRBJ1-3; V gene: TRBV7-9; CDR3 protein: CASSSYRSPSSGNTIYF; CDR3 DNA: TGTGCCAGCAGCTCCTACCGCAGCCCAAGCTCTGGAAACACCATATATTTT
D gene: NA; clone size: once; J gene: TRBJ1-6; V gene: TRBV11-2; CDR3 protein: CASSLRVNSPLHF; CDR3 DNA: TGTGCCAGCAGCTTAAGGGTTAATTCACCCCTCCACTTT
D gene: NA; clone size: NA; J gene: TRBJ1-3; V gene: TRBV18; CDR3 protein: CASSPVQSSGNTIYF; CDR3 DNA: TGTGCCAGCTCACCAGTCCAGAGCTCTGGAAACACCATATATTTT
D gene: TRBD2; clone size: NA; J gene: TRBJ2-2; V gene: TRBV5-1; CDR3 protein: CASMSSGGMNTGELFF; CDR3 DNA: TGCGCCAGCATGTCTAGCGGGGGGATGAACACCGGGGAGCTGTTTTTT
D gene: TRBD2; clone size: NA; J gene: TRBJ2-1; V gene: TRBV2; CDR3 protein: CASGGLAGGYNEQFF; CDR3 DNA: TGTGCCAGCGGGGGACTAGCGGGGGGCTACAATGAGCAGTTCTTC
D gene: TRBD1; clone size: NA; J gene: TRBJ1-1; V gene: TRBV7-9; CDR3 protein: CASSSDREYTEAFF; CDR3 DNA: TGTGCCAGCAGCTCTGACAGGGAATACACTGAAGCTTTCTTT
D gene: NA; clone size: few; J gene: TRBJ1-3; V gene: TRBV7-6; CDR3 protein: CASSLTVETRGFSSGNTIYF; CDR3 DNA: TGTGCCAGCAGCTTAACAGTAGAGACCAGGGGTTTCAGCTCTGGAAACACCATATATTTT
D gene: TRBD1; clone size: NA; J gene: TRBJ2-1; V gene: TRBV18; CDR3 protein: CASSPRTGGENEQFF; CDR3 DNA: TGTGCCAGCTCACCTAGGACAGGGGGCGAAAATGAGCAGTTCTTC
D gene: NA; clone size: NA; J gene: TRBJ1-2; V gene: TRBV6-5; CDR3 protein: CASRAQGGDGYTF; CDR3 DNA: TGTGCCAGCAGAGCACAGGGAGGAGATGGCTACACCTTC
D gene: NA; clone size: NA; J gene: TRBJ1-6; V gene: TRBV6-5; CDR3 protein: CASSYSTDSPLHF; CDR3 DNA: TGTGCCAGCAGTTACTCGACTGATTCACCCCTCCACTTT
D gene: NA; clone size: NA; J gene: TRBJ1-2; V gene: TRBV13; CDR3 protein: CASSLGGQLDGYTF; CDR3 DNA: TGTGCCAGCAGCTTAGGGGGACAATTGGATGGCTACACCTTC
D gene: TRBD2; clone size: NA; J gene: TRBJ2-2; V gene: TRBV18; CDR3 protein: CASSPGLANTGELFF; CDR3 DNA: TGTGCCAGCTCACCGGGACTAGCGAACACCGGGGAGCTGTTTTTT
D gene: NA; clone size: NA; J gene: TRBJ2-7; V gene: TRBV5-6; CDR3 protein: CASSLASGFYEQYF; CDR3 DNA: TGTGCCAGCAGCTTGGCCTCCGGATTCTACGAGCAGTACTTC
D gene: NA; clone size: NA; J gene: TRBJ2-7; V gene: TRBV19; CDR3 protein: CASSNGQSYEQYF; CDR3 DNA: TGTGCCAGTAGTAACGGACAGTCCTACGAGCAGTACTTC
D gene: NA; clone size: NA; J gene: TRBJ1-1; V gene: TRBV9; CDR3 protein: CASSFSPGGTEAFF; CDR3 DNA: TGTGCCAGCAGCTTCTCACCCGGGGGGACTGAAGCTTTCTTT
D gene: NA; clone size: NA; J gene: TRBJ1-6; V gene: TRBV7-8; CDR3 protein: CASSLDRDSSPLHF; CDR3 DNA: TGTGCCAGCAGCCTCGACCGAGACAGTTCCCCCCTCCACTTT
D gene: NA; clone size: NA; J gene: TRBJ1-6; V gene: TRBV7-6; CDR3 protein: CASSQGRMRSSYNSPLHF; CDR3 DNA: TGTGCCAGCAGCCAAGGGCGGATGAGGAGCTCCTATAATTCACCCCTCCACTTT
D gene: TRBD1; clone size: NA; J gene: TRBJ1-3; V gene: TRBV7-2; CDR3 protein: CASSPKTPGQGSTGNTIYF; CDR3 DNA: TGTGCCAGCAGCCCTAAGACCCCGGGACAGGGATCAACTGGAAACACCATATATTTT
D gene: TRBD1; clone size: NA; J gene: TRBJ1-2; V gene: TRBV6-5; CDR3 protein: CASTRSPGQGSGYTF; CDR3 DNA: TGTGCCAGCACCCGTTCCCCGGGACAGGGGTCTGGCTACACCTTC
D gene: TRBD1; clone size: NA; J gene: TRBJ2-1; V gene: TRBV27; CDR3 protein: CASNWGQGMFF; CDR3 DNA: TGTGCCAGCAATTGGGGACAGGGGATGTTCTTC
D gene: NA; clone size: NA; J gene: TRBJ1-5; V gene: TRBV19; CDR3 protein: CASSIRGHNQPQHF; CDR3 DNA: TGTGCCAGTAGTATCCGGGGGCACAATCAGCCCCAGCATTTT
D gene: NA; clone size: NA; J gene: TRBJ1-6; V gene: TRBV20-1; CDR3 protein: CSASATGLPLIYNSPLHF; CDR3 DNA: TGCAGTGCTAGTGCTACAGGTCTCCCGTTGATCTATAATTCACCCCTCCACTTT
D gene: NA; clone size: NA; J gene: TRBJ1-1; V gene: TRBV5-1; CDR3 protein: CASSLGEGVSPFF; CDR3 DNA: TGCGCCAGCAGCTTGGGGGAGGGTGTTAGTCCTTTCTTT
D gene: NA; clone size: NA; J gene: TRBJ1-2; V gene: TRBV6-6; CDR3 protein: CASSYGGAGRDYGYTF; CDR3 DNA: TGTGCCAGCAGTTACGGAGGGGCAGGACGTGACTATGGCTACACCTTC
D gene: NA; clone size: NA; J gene: TRBJ2-7; V gene: TRBV5-6; CDR3 protein: CASSFGTSYEQYF; CDR3 DNA: TGTGCCAGCAGCTTTGGGACCTCCTACGAGCAGTACTTC
D gene: NA; clone size: NA; J gene: TRBJ1-2; V gene: TRBV3-1/TRBV3-2; CDR3 protein: CASSQDRGGWGYTF; CDR3 DNA: TGTGCCAGCAGCCAAGATCGGGGGGGCTGGGGCTACACCTTC
D gene: NA; clone size: NA; J gene: TRBJ1-5; V gene: TRBV6-5; CDR3 protein: CASNMNQPQHF; CDR3 DNA: TGTGCCAGCAACATGAATCAGCCCCAGCATTTT